The TCR beta chain under discussion was sequenced for a study of blood T cell repertoires in COVID-19. Study summary: Acute-phase and convalescent COVID-19 samples originated in the United States, Italy and Spain. PBMCs, B-cell-depleted T cells, or T cells provided the cDNA or gDNA that made up the material.

Germline lookup yields CDR1 MNHNY and CDR2 SVGAGI (reference sequence). Trimming took 5 bases from V and 7 from J; bases not matched to a gene: 7. This CDR3 has 14 residues. Seattle researchers signed up patients amid active infection and tracked them longitudinally. Authors' methods: Estimation of nucleated cell counts relied on the amplification of reference gene primers. Clones were read by immunoSEQ multiplex PCR, and TCRdb kept only the in-frame ones, dropping some. The V and J calls and clone size were taken over from that table, and D and trimming were inferred from the DNA. Here the sample spans roughly 500,000 clones, approximately 92% being singletons.

Material: peripheral blood. This receptor was obtained from a man between 18 and 35 years old with COVID-19, enrolled during active disease. The chain carries TRBV6-6 and TRBJ1-2; 10 bases fit TRBD1. CDR3 DNA: TGTGCCAGCAGTGATGACAGGGGGCGGGGTGGCTACACCTTC. Residues: CASSDDRGRGGYTF.